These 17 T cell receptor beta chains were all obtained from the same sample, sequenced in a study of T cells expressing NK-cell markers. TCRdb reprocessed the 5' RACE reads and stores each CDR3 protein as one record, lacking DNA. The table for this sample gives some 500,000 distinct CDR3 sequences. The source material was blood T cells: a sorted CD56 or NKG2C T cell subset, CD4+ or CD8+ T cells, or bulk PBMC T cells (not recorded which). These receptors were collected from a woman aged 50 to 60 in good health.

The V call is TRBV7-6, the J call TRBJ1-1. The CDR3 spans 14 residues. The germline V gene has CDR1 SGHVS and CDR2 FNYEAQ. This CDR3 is CASSLNMVEGEAFF.

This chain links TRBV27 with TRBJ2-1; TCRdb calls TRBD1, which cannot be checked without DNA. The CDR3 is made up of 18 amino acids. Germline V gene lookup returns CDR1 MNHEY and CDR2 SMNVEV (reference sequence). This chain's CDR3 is CASSLMLGGTRTANEQFF.

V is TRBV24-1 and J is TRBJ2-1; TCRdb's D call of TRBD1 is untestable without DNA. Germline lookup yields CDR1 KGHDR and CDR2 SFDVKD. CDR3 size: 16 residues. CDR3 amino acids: CATSDPGQGLDNEQFF.

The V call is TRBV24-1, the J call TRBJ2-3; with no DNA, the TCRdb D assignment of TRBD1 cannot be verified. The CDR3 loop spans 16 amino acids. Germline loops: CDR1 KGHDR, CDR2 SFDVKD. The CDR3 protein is CATSDLSGTGEDTQYF.

The chain's CDR3 is CASSPTGQGRNTEAFF. The chain carries TRBV3-1 and TRBJ1-1; checking the TCRdb D call of TRBD1 is not possible without DNA. This CDR3 is 16 amino acids long. Germline V gives CDR1 LGHDT, CDR2 YNNKEL (reference sequence). The whole variable domain, remainder taken from reference TRBV3-1 and TRBJ1-1, is DTAVSQTPKYLVTQMGNDKSIKCEQNLGHDTMYWYKQDSKKFLKIMFSYNNKELIINETVPNRFSPKSPDKAHLNLHINSLELGDSAVYFCASSPTGQGRNTEAFFGQGTRLTVV.

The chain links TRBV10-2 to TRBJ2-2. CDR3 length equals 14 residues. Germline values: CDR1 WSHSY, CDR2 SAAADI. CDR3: CASSELRNTGELFF.

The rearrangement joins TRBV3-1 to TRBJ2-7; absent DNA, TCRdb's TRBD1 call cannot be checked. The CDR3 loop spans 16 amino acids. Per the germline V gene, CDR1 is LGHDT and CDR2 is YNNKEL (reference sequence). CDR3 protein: CASSQDRGGSSYEQYF.

The CDR3 loop is CASNRDPTFEAFF. V is TRBV12-3 or TRBV12-4 and J is TRBJ1-1; TCRdb outputs TRBD1, but without DNA this stays unchecked. There are 13 residues in the CDR3.

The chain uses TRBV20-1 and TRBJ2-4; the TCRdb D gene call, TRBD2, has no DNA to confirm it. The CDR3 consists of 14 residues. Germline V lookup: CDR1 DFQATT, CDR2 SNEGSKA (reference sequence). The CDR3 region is CSARDSGRENIQYF.

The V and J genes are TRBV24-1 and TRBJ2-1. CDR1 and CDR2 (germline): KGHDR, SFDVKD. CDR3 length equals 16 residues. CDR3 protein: CATSDLSGGGYNEQFF.

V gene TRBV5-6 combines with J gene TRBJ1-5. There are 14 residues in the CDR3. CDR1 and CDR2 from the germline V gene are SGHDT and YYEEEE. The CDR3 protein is CASSLRERNQPQHF. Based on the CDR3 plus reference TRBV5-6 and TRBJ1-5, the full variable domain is DAGVTQSPTHLIKTRGQQVTLRCSPKSGHDTVSWYQQALGQGPQFIFQYYEEEERQRGNFPDRFSGHQFPNYSSELNVNALLLGDSALYLCASSLRERNQPQHFGDGTRLSIL.

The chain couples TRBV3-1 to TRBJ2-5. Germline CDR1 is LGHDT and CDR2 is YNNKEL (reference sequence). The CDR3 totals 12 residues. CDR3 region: CASSQGLGTQYF.

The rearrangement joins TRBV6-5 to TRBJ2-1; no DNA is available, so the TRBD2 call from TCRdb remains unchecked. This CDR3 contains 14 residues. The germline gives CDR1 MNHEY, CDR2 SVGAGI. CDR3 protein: CASSGEGRGSEQFF.

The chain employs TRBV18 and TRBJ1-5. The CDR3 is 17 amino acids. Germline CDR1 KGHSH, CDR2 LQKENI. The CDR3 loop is CASSPTVSKRSNQPQHF.

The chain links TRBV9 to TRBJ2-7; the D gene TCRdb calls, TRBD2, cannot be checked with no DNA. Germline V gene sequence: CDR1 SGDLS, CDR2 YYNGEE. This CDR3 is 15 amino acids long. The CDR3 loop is CASSVNQGGSHEQYF.

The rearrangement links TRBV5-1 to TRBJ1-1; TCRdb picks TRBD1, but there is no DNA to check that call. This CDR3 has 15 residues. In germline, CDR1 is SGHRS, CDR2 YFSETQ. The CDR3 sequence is CASSLAGSPGAEAFF. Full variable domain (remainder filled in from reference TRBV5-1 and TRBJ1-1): KAGVTQTPRYLIKTRGQQVTLSCSPISGHRSVSWYQQTPGQGLQFLFEYFSETQRNKGNFPGRFSGRQFSNSRSEMNVSTLELGDSALYLCASSLAGSPGAEAFFGQGTRLTVV.

The CDR3 spells CAMSGGWEQFF. This chain connects TRBV10-3 to TRBJ2-1. Germline V gene sequence: CDR1 ENHRY, CDR2 SYGVKD. The CDR3 covers 11 residues.